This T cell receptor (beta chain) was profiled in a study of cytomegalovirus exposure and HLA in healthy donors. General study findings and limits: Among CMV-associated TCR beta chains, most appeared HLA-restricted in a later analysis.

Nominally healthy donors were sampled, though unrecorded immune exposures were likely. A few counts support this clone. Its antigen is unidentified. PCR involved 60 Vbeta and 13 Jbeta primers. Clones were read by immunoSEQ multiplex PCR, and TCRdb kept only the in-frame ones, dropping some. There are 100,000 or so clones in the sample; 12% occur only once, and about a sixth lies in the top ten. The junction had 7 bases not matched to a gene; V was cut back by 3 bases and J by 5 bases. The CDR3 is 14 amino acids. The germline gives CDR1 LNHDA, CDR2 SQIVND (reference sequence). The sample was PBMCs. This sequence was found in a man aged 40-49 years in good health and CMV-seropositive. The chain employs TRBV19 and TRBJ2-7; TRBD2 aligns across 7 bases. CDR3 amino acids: CASSIRAGVNEQYF. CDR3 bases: TGTGCCAGTAGTATTCGGGCGGGAGTGAACGAGCAGTACTTC. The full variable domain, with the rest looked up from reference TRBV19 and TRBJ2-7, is DGGITQSPKYLFRKEGQNVTLSCEQNLNHDAMYWYRQDPGQGLRLIYYSQIVNDFQKGDIAEGYSVSREKKESFPLTVTSAQKNPTAFYLCASSIRAGVNEQYFGPGTRLTVT.